The T cell receptor (beta chain) under discussion was sequenced for a study of blood T cell repertoires in COVID-19. Overall study context: COVID-19 samples, acute and convalescent, were from the United States, Italy and Spain. T cells, B-cell-depleted T cells, or PBMCs provided the cDNA or gDNA that served as material.

This clone was observed once. This CDR3 has 16 residues. Germline CDR1 reads LGHNA; CDR2 reads YNFKEQ. With 5 bases clipped from V and 0 bases from J, the junction kept 5 bases outside the gene matches. The assay was immunoSEQ multiplex PCR, and TCRdb's table has in-frame clones only and misses some. The sample comprises 150,000 to 170,000 clones, less than 95% of which are singletons, and 0.45% to 0.65% rests with the top ten. Source material: peripheral blood. The chain uses TRBV4-2 and TRBJ2-2; 8 bases align to TRBD2. This sequence was found in a man aged 45-65 years with acute or convalescent COVID-19. The CDR3, as DNA: TGTGCCAGCAGCTACTATAGCGGGGCGAACACCGGGGAGCTGTTTTTT. Encoded protein: CASSYYSGANTGELFF.